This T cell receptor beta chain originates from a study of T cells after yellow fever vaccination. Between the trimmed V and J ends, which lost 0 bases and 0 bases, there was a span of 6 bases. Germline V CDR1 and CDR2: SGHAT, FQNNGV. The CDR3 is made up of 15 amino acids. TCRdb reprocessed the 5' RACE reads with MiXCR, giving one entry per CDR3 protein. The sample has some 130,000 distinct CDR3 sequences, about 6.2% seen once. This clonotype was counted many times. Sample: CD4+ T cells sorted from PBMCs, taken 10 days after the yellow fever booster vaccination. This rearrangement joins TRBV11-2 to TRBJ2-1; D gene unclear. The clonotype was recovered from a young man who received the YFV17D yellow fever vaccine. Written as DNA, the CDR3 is TGTGCCAGCAGCTTAGACAGGAGCTCCTACAATGAGCAGTTCTTC. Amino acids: CASSLDRSSYNEQFF.